This T cell receptor beta chain was captured in a study of T cells in Graves' hyperthyroidism and ophthalmopathy. RNA transcripts yielded amplified TCR beta CDR3 regions. A first-round RT-PCR of the TCR CDR3 used the HTBI primer set. TCRdb reanalysed the multiplex PCR reads using MiXCR and keeps one entry per CDR3 protein. The sample lists hundreds of thousands of distinct CDR3 sequences; roughly 14% were seen once. From germline, CDR1 is LNHDA and CDR2 SQIVND (reference sequence). The CDR3 has 15 residues. The V gene lost 0 bases and the J gene lost 7 bases, with 13 bases spanning the gap. This clonotype was recorded a few times.

The sequencing sample was made of blood. The receptor was isolated from a man younger than 35 with Graves' ophthalmopathy. The chain has TRBV19 and TRBJ2-1, with a tentative D call TRBD2 (6 bases). In DNA, the CDR3 is TGTGCCAGTAGTATAGAGACTAGGGTCTTGAATGAGCAGTTCTTC. This sequence encodes CASSIETRVLNEQFF.